Presented here are 2 T cell receptor beta chains from one specimen sequenced in a study of early T cells in non-severe SARS-CoV-2 infection. TCRdb re-derived calls from the 5' RACE reads in MiXCR, one entry per CDR3 protein. The table records 75,000 to 80,000 distinct CDR3 sequences, 9% to 10% of them present only once. Input material: whole blood. These receptor sequences come from an adult who was a healthcare worker with PCR-confirmed SARS-CoV-2 infection or an uninfected control (not recorded which).

In its sample, this clonotype was seen many times. This chain connects TRBV6-5 to TRBJ2-7; TRBD2 matches 10 bases. Germline loops: CDR1 MNHEY, CDR2 SVGAGI. V lost 5 bases and J lost 3; bases outside the gene matches: 1. The CDR3 loop spans 13 amino acids. The CDR3 DNA follows: TGTGCCAGCAGTAGGACTAGCGGCTACGAGCAGTACTTC. Amino acid sequence: CASSRTSGYEQYF.

At least ten counts were recorded for this clonotype. The chain has TRBV7-2 and TRBJ2-1; 10 nucleotides line up with TRBD2. CDR1 is SGHTA and CDR2 is FQGNSA in the germline V gene. The length of the CDR3 is 16 residues. With V trimmed by 0 bases and J by 7 bases, 6 bases remained unmatched. As DNA, the CDR3 is TGTGCCAGCAGCTTAGCGCGGACTAGCGGTCGGAATGAGCAGTTCTTC. Protein: CASSLARTSGRNEQFF.